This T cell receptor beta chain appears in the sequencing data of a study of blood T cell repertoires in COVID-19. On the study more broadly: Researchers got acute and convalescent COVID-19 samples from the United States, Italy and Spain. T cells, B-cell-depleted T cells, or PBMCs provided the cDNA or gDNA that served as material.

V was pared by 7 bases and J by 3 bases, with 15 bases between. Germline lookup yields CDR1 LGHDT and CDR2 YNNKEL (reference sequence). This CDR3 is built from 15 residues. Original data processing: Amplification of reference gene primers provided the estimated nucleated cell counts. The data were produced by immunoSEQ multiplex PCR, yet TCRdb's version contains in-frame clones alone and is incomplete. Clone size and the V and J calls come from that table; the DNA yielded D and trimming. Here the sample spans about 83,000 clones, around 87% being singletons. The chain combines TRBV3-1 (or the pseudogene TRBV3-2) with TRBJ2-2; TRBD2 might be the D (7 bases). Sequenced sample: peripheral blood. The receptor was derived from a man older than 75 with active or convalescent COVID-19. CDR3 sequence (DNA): TGTGCCAGCACCCGGGGGGCGGAGCACACCGGGGAGCTGTTTTTT. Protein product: CASTRGAEHTGELFF.